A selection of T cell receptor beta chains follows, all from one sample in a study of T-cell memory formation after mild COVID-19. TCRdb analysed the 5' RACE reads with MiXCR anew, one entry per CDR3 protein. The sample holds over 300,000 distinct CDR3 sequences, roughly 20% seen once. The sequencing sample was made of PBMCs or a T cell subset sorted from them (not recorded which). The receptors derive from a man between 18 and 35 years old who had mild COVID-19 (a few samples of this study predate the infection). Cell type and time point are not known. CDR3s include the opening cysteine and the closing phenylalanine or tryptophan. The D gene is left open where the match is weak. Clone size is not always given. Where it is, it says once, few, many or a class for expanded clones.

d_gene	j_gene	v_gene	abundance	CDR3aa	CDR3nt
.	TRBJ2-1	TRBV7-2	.	CASSFRGRAVDEQFF	TGTGCCAGCAGCTTTCGTGGCAGGGCTGTCGATGAGCAGTTCTTC
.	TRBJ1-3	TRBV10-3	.	CAISEGPGPFQNTIYF	TGTGCCATCAGTGAAGGGCCAGGCCCTTTTCAGAACACCATATATTTT
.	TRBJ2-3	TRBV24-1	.	CATRKTRGRDTDTQYF	TGTGCCACCCGGAAAACCCGCGGCAGGGACACAGATACGCAGTATTTT
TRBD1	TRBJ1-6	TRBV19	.	CASTGQEGAPLHF	TGTGCCAGTACGGGACAGGAAGGAGCGCCCCTCCACTTT
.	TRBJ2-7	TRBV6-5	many	CASSYRGSGADSYEQYF	TGTGCCAGCAGTTACCGGGGCAGTGGCGCTGATTCCTACGAGCAGTACTTC
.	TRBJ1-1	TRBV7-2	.	CASSLDPPRAFF	TGTGCCAGCAGCTTGGACCCTCCCCGAGCTTTCTTT
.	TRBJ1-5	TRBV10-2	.	CASSESLRGVNQPQHF	TGCGCCAGCAGTGAGTCACTTCGGGGGGTCAATCAGCCCCAGCATTTT
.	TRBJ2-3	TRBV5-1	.	CASSLVPPQDTQYF	TGCGCCAGCAGCTTGGTTCCCCCACAAGATACGCAGTATTTT
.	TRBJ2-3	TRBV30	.	CAWSQLVNTQYF	TGTGCCTGGAGTCAGTTGGTAAATACGCAGTATTTT
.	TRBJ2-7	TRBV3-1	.	CASSQWGDEQYF	TGTGCCAGCAGCCAGTGGGGGGACGAGCAGTACTTC
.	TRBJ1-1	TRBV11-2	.	CASSPGGVEAFF	TGTGCCAGCAGCCCAGGTGGGGTTGAAGCTTTCTTT
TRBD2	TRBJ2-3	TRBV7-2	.	CASSSGLAADTQYF	TGTGCCAGCAGCTCAGGACTAGCAGCAGATACGCAGTATTTT
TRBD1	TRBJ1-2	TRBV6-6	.	CASSPPDRGHGYTF	TGTGCCAGCAGTCCCCCGGACAGGGGCCACGGCTACACCTTC
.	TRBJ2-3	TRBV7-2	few	CASSSQVSRTDTQYF	TGTGCCAGCAGCTCCCAGGTGTCGCGCACAGATACGCAGTATTTT
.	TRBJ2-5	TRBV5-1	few	CASRKGLQETQYF	TGCGCCAGCCGTAAAGGACTACAAGAGACCCAGTACTTC
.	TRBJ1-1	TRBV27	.	CASRTQVNTEAFF	TGTGCCAGCAGGACCCAGGTGAACACTGAAGCTTTCTTT
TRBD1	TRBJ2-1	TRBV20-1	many	CSAPRTGTFYNEQFF	TGCAGTGCTCCCCGGACAGGGACTTTCTACAATGAGCAGTTCTTC
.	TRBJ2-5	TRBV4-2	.	CASSQETSLETQYF	TGTGCCAGCAGCCAAGAAACTAGCTTGGAGACCCAGTACTTC
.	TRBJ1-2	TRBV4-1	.	CASSQEVGRANYGYTF	TGCGCCAGCAGCCAAGAGGTCGGCAGGGCTAACTATGGCTACACCTTC
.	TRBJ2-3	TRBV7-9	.	CASSPESGTDTQYF	TGTGCCAGCAGCCCGGAATCCGGCACAGATACGCAGTATTTT
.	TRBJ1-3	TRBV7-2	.	CASSPLDRAGNTIYF	TGTGCCAGCAGCCCCCTAGACAGAGCTGGAAACACCATATATTTT
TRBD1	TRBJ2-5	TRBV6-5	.	CASSPYWGTAKETQYF	TGTGCCAGCAGTCCTTACTGGGGGACAGCCAAAGAGACCCAGTACTTC
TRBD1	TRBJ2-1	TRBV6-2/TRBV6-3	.	CASKAVRRDRGMDNEQFF	TGTGCCAGCAAAGCCGTTCGCCGGGACAGGGGGATGGACAATGAGCAGTTCTTC
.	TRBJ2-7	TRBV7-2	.	CASSRPGRLTYEQYF	TGTGCCAGCAGCCGTCCGGGACGTTTGACCTACGAGCAGTACTTC
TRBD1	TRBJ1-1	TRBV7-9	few	CASSFLTGGSTEAFF	TGTGCCAGCAGCTTTTTGACAGGGGGTTCTACTGAAGCTTTCTTT
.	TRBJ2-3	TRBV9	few	CASSGDVRRGTDTQYF	TGTGCCAGCAGCGGTGACGTGCGGAGGGGCACAGATACGCAGTATTTT
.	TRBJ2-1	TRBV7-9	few	CASSQREGGYNEQFF	TGTGCCAGCAGCCAGAGGGAGGGGGGATACAATGAGCAGTTCTTC
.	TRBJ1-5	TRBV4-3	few	CASSQARVGGAEQPQHF	TGCGCCAGCAGCCAAGCACGGGTAGGAGGGGCTGAACAGCCCCAGCATTTT
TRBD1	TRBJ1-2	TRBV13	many	CASSPGTGAYGYTF	TGTGCCAGCAGCCCAGGGACAGGGGCCTATGGCTACACCTTC
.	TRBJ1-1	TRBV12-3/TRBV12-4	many	CASSFSAGYTAFF	TGTGCCAGCAGTTTTTCGGCAGGTTATACAGCTTTCTTT
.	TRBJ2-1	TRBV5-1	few	CASSLATLGESSYNEQFF	TGCGCCAGCAGCTTGGCGACTTTGGGGGAAAGCTCCTACAATGAGCAGTTCTTC